The sequence of this TCR beta chain was determined in a study of chemoradiotherapy in HPV16-positive cancers. With 3 bases removed from V and 2 bases from J, the gap between germline ends came to 14 bases. The CDR3 has 15 residues. CDR1 MNHEY and CDR2 SMNVEV come from the germline V gene (reference sequence). Assay: immunoSEQ multiplex PCR; the TCRdb copy retains only in-frame clones and omits some. The data show around 3,500 clones, 70% to 90% seen once. This specimen consisted of tumor tissue, obtained from a patient who underwent chemoradiotherapy. The chain has TRBV27 and TRBJ2-7, with D uncertain. The TCR originated in a human donor with HPV-associated anogenital cancer. CDR3 region: CASSFGRQPPYEQYF. In nucleotides, the CDR3 is TGTGCCAGCAGTTTCGGACGGCAACCTCCCTACGAGCAGTACTTC.